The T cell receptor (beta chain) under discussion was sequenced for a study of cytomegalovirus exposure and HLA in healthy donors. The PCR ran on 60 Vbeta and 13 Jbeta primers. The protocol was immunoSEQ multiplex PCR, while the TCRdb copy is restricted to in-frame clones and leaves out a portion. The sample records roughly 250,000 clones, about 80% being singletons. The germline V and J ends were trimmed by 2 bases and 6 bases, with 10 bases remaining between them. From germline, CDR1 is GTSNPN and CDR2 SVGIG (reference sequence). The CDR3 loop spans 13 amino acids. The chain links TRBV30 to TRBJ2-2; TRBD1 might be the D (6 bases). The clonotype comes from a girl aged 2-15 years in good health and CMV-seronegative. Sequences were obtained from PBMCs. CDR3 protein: CAWSNRVAGELFF. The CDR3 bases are TGTGCCTGGAGTAACAGGGTCGCCGGGGAGCTGTTTTTT.